This T cell receptor (beta chain) was sequenced for a study of CD8+CD57+ T cells in acquired aplastic anemia. Study in general: Each DNA sample taken from sorted CD4+ and CD8+ cells came to around 2.9 ug on average. Points from the study as a whole: Patients showed no significant difference from controls in CD8+ Simpson's diversity. It was found that some 30 CD8+ CDR3 sequences were shared between patients and controls.

This CDR3 is built from 15 residues. The ends were cut back, 4 bases at V and 5 bases at J, with 18 bases in the middle. CDR1 and CDR2 from the germline V gene are DFQATT and SNEGSKA (reference sequence). In patients chosen for sequencing, flow cytometry had shown CD8+CD57+ cell expansion. Investigators profiled TCR beta VDJ and CDR3 from genomic DNA template. TCRdb reanalysed the reads using MiXCR and keeps one entry per CDR3 protein. The sample yields roughly 180,000 distinct CDR3 sequences, 48% seen once. This clonotype came up many times. The antigen is unknown. This chain connects TRBV20-1 to TRBJ2-1, with a possible D match to TRBD2 (7 bases). Sequencing used sorted CD4+, CD8+, or CD8+CD57+ T cells (not recorded which) from PBMCs. This sequence was found in a human donor with aplastic anemia. This CDR3 is CSANEPGGQDNEQFF. CDR3 nucleotides: TGCAGTGCTAACGAACCGGGGGGCCAAGACAATGAGCAGTTCTTC.